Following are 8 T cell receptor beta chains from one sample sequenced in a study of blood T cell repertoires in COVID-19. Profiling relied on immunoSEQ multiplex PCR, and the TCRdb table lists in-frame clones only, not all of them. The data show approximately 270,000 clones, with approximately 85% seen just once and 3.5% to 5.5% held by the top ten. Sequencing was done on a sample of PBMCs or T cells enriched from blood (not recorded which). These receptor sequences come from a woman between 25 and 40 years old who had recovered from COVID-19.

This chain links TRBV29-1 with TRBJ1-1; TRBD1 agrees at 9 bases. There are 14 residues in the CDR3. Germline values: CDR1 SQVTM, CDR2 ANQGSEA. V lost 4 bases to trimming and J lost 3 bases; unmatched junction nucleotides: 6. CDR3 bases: TGCAGCGTTGGCCTACGACAGGGGGACACTGAAGCTTTCTTT. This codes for CSVGLRQGDTEAFF. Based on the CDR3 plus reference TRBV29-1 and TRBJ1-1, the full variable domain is SAVISQKPSRDICQRGTSLTIQCQVDSQVTMMFWYRQQPGQSLTLIATANQGSEATYESGFVIDKFPISRPNLTFSTLTVSNMSPEDSSIYLCSVGLRQGDTEAFFGQGTRLTVV.

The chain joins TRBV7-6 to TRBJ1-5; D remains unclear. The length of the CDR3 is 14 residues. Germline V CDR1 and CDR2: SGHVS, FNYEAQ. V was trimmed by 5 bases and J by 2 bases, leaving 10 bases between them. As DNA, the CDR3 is TGTGCCAGCAGCCCTACCTTTGGCAATCAGCCCCAGCATTTT. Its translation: CASSPTFGNQPQHF.

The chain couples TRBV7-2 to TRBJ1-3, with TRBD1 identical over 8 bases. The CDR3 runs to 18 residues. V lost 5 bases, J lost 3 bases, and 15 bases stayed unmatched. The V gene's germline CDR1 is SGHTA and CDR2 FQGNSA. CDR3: CASSPQGQAAGFGNTIYF. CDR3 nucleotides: TGTGCCAGCAGCCCACAGGGACAGGCCGCGGGTTTTGGAAACACCATATATTTT.

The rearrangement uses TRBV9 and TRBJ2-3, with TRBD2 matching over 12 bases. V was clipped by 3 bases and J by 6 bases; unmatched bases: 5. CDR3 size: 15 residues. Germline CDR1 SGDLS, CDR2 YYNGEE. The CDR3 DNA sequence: TGTGCCAGCAGCGGACTAGCGGGAGTCCCCGATACGCAGTATTTT. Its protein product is CASSGLAGVPDTQYF.

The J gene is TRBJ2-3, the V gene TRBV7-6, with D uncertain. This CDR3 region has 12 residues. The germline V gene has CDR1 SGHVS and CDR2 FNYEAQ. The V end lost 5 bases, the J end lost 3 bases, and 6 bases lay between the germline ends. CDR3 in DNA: TGTGCCAGCAGCCTACCGACAGATACGCAGTATTTT. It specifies CASSLPTDTQYF. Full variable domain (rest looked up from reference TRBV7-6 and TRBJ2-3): GAGVSQSPRYKVTKRGQDVALRCDPISGHVSLYWYRQALGQGPEFLTYFNYEAQQDKSGLPNDRFSAERPEGSISTLTIQRTEQRDSAMYRCASSLPTDTQYFGPGTRLTVL.

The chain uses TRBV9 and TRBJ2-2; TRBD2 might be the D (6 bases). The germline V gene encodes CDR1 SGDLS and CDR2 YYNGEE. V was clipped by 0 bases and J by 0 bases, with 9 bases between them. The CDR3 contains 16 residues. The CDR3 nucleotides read TGTGCCAGCAGCGTAGATCCGGGAGCGAACACCGGGGAGCTGTTTTTT. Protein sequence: CASSVDPGANTGELFF.

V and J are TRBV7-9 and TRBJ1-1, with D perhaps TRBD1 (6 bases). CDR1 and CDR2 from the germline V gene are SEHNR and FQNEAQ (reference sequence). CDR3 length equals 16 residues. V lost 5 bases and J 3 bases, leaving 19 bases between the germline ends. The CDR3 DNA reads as TGTGCCAGCAGCCCATCTTGGGGGCCCGGGGACACTGAAGCTTTCTTT. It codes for CASSPSWGPGDTEAFF.

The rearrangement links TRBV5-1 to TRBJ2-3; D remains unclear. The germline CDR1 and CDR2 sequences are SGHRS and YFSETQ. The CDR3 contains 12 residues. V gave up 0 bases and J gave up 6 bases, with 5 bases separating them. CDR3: CASSLGADTQYF. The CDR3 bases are TGCGCCAGCAGCTTGGGGGCGGATACGCAGTATTTT.